The clone carrying this T cell receptor (beta chain) has at least ten counts. Its antigen is undetermined. The record originates from a study of regulatory T cells in long-lasting Graves disease. Combining iRepertoire HTBI primers with Arm-PCR of CDR3 regions, the authors built TCR beta libraries. From the multiplex PCR reads, TCRdb called clonotypes with MiXCR, one entry per CDR3 protein. The data show fewer than 450,000 distinct CDR3 sequences, with 15% seen just once and roughly 8% held by the top ten. The germline CDR1 and CDR2 sequences are SNHLY and FYNNEI. Trimming left V 7 bases short and J 0 bases short, with 9 bases between. This CDR3 is 14 amino acids long. The time point: newly diagnosed GD, antithyroid drugs for less than 3 months. PBMCs were the source of the RNA used for TCR sequencing. Patients hailed from an endocrinology department in Xi'an, China. Study-level points and caveats: Those with persistent Graves' had less TCR diversity than newly diagnosed patients.

Another study also made use of these data, one on T cells in Graves' hyperthyroidism and ophthalmopathy. That work adds: An initial round of RT-PCR targeting the TCR CDR3 relied on the HTBI primer set.

The receptor was derived from a woman aged 35 to 49 with Graves disease. The sample consisted of peripheral blood mononuclear cells (PBMCs), taken at new diagnosis, from a patient treated with antithyroid drugs. This chain joins TRBV2 and TRBJ2-2; D uncertain. The CDR3 loop reads CASKESANTGELFF. The CDR3 DNA reads as TGTGCCAGCAAAGAAAGCGCGAACACCGGGGAGCTGTTTTTT.